These T cell receptor beta chains were read from a single sample in a study of human T cells and chemical hapten exposure. One entry per CDR3 protein, called by TCRdb with MiXCR from the reads. The table has about 120,000 distinct CDR3 sequences, over 7.5% seen once. Sequencing input: whole blood. Every receptor here comes from a human donor in good health. Some clones in this sample may be carry-over from other donors' samples. CDR3s include the opening cysteine and the closing phenylalanine or tryptophan. A D gene is named only where the DNA matches it firmly. Not all rows give a size; the values are once, few, many and, for expanded clones, a class.

d_call	clone_size	cdr3_length	v_call	j_call	cdr3_nt	cdr3_aa
NA	many	13	TRBV15	TRBJ1-2	TGTGCCACCAGCATTGGGCCCCTTATTGGCTACACCTTC	CATSIGPLIGYTF
TRBD1	many	17	TRBV6-1	TRBJ1-1	TGTGCCAGCAGTGACGGCTCCGGAGGACAGGGGAACACTGAAGCTTTCTTT	CASSDGSGGQGNTEAFF
NA	few	13	TRBV27	TRBJ2-3	TGTGCCAGCAGTTTTGCTCTCGCTGATACGCAGTATTTT	CASSFALADTQYF
NA	many	13	TRBV6-2/TRBV6-3	TRBJ1-1	TGTGCCAGCACCCTCCTCCCAGACAGGCGAGCTTTCTTT	CASTLLPDRRAFF
NA	many	13	TRBV5-5	TRBJ1-2	TGTGCCAGCAGCTTGGGGGGAGGGACTGGCTACACCTTC	CASSLGGGTGYTF
NA	NA	12	TRBV25-1	TRBJ2-1	TGTGCCAGCAGTGATGGGTGGGACGGAGAGTTCTTC	CASSDGWDGEFF
TRBD1	many	19	TRBV2	TRBJ2-5	TGTGCCAGCAGTGAACCCCGCCCGGGGACAGGGGTAGTCTCCGGGACCCAGTACTTC	CASSEPRPGTGVVSGTQYF
NA	few	13	TRBV29-1	TRBJ1-1	TGCAGCGCCCTTCGATGGGAGAACACTGAAGCTTTCTTT	CSALRWENTEAFF
TRBD1	many	12	TRBV6-2/TRBV6-3	TRBJ1-2	TGTGCCAGCAGGACAGGGGGCTATGGCTACACCTTC	CASRTGGYGYTF
TRBD1	many	15	TRBV4-1	TRBJ1-2	TGCGCCAGCAGCCAAGACGCTCCCGGGACAGGGTTTGACACCTTC	CASSQDAPGTGFDTF
TRBD2	NA	15	TRBV27	TRBJ2-1	TGTGCCAGCAGTGACGGGACTAGCGGTAACAATGAGCAGTTCTTC	CASSDGTSGNNEQFF
TRBD1	NA	15	TRBV10-3	TRBJ2-1	TGTGCCATCAGGCCCCCGGGACAGGATAAACGTGAGCAGTTCTTC	CAIRPPGQDKREQFF
TRBD1	few	16	TRBV5-1	TRBJ1-1	TGCGCCAGCAGATCCGGCGACAGGGGATTCGGCACTGAAGCTTTCTTT	CASRSGDRGFGTEAFF
NA	many	13	TRBV29-1	TRBJ1-2	TGCAGCGTTGTACCACAGAAGGCCGATGGCTACACCTTC	CSVVPQKADGYTF
TRBD2	many	16	TRBV11-2	TRBJ2-2	TGTGCCAGCAGCTCCGGGACTAGCGGGATCCCCGGGGAGCTGTTTTTT	CASSSGTSGIPGELFF
TRBD1	NA	16	TRBV4-1	TRBJ2-7	TGCGCCAGCAGCCAAGAATCGACAGGGGGCTTTTACGAGCAGTACTTC	CASSQESTGGFYEQYF
TRBD2	many	20	TRBV9	TRBJ2-1	TGTGCCAGCAGCGTATCGACTAGCGCGGGATCAACTCCGACCTACAATGAGCAGTTCTTC	CASSVSTSAGSTPTYNEQFF
NA	few	14	TRBV12-3/TRBV12-4	TRBJ2-3	TGTGCCAGCAGTTTCCAGGCGGGAACAGATACGCAGTATTTT	CASSFQAGTDTQYF
TRBD2	NA	14	TRBV2	TRBJ2-3	TGTGCCAGCCACCTAGCGGGAGCTGAAGATACGCAGTATTTT	CASHLAGAEDTQYF
NA	few	14	TRBV6-5	TRBJ1-4	TGTGCCAGCAGCCCGGACCCTAAAGGGGAAAAACTGTTTTTT	CASSPDPKGEKLFF
TRBD2	once	14	TRBV12-3/TRBV12-4	TRBJ2-7	TGTGCCAGCAGCCCTACAGCGGGAGGGCCCGAGCAGTACTTC	CASSPTAGGPEQYF
TRBD1	many	14	TRBV19	TRBJ1-5	TGTGCCAGTATCGCGGGACAGGGGCGTCAGCCCCAGCATTTT	CASIAGQGRQPQHF
NA	many	15	TRBV4-3	TRBJ2-3	TGCGCCAGCAGCCAAGATTCAGGGAGCACAGATACGCAGTATTTT	CASSQDSGSTDTQYF
NA	NA	14	TRBV2	TRBJ2-2	TGTGCCAGCAGGGAGGACCTAAGGACCGGGGAGCTGTTTTTT	CASREDLRTGELFF
TRBD2	NA	14	TRBV10-3	TRBJ2-2	TGTGCCAGCAGACTAGCGGGCGGTACCGGGGAGCTGTTTTTT	CASRLAGGTGELFF
TRBD2	many	21	TRBV14	TRBJ2-5	TGTGCCAGCAGCCAAGATCCCCGTTCTAGCGGGAGCACGGGGTACCAAGAGACCCAGTACTTC	CASSQDPRSSGSTGYQETQYF
NA	many	18	TRBV2	TRBJ2-2	TGTGCCAGCAGTCCCCTCAGAACGGGGGTTACGAACACCGGGGAGCTGTTTTTT	CASSPLRTGVTNTGELFF
NA	NA	15	TRBV19	TRBJ2-7	TGTGCCAGTAGCTTAGGGTGGAAAGTAACCTACGAGCAGTACTTC	CASSLGWKVTYEQYF
NA	many	12	TRBV6-2/TRBV6-3	TRBJ2-7	TGTGCCGGCGGTTTGGATAACTACGAGCAGTACTTC	CAGGLDNYEQYF
NA	many	14	TRBV2	TRBJ2-3	TGTGCCAGCAGTGTGGGACCTAGCACAGATACGCAGTATTTT	CASSVGPSTDTQYF
TRBD1	NA	15	TRBV6-5	TRBJ1-6	TGTGCCAGCAGTTACGGACAGGTCTATAATTCACCCCTCCACTTT	CASSYGQVYNSPLHF
TRBD1	NA	15	TRBV5-1	TRBJ2-1	TGCGCCAGCAGCTTGGAGGGACAGGGGGCGCGTGAGCAGTTCTTC	CASSLEGQGAREQFF
TRBD2	NA	16	TRBV7-2	TRBJ2-3	TGTGCCAGCAGCTTAGTACTAGCGGGAGGGCCGGATACGCAGTATTTT	CASSLVLAGGPDTQYF
NA	NA	17	TRBV6-5	TRBJ2-3	TGTGCCAGCAGTCGCCGAACAGGGATCAAAACCTCAGATACGCAGTATTTT	CASSRRTGIKTSDTQYF
NA	once	14	TRBV6-2/TRBV6-3	TRBJ2-7	TGTGCCAGCTATTGCGGGGGCCTACCCTACGAGCAGTACTTC	CASYCGGLPYEQYF
TRBD2	NA	18	TRBV19	TRBJ2-1	TGTGCCAGTAGTATTATTGGGCTAGCGGGGAGCTCCTACAATGAGCAGTTCTTC	CASSIIGLAGSSYNEQFF
TRBD2	NA	14	TRBV5-1	TRBJ2-1	TGCGCCAGCAGCTTGGACGCGGGGGGGAATGAGCAGTTCTTC	CASSLDAGGNEQFF
NA	many	13	TRBV7-9	TRBJ1-5	TGTGCCAGCAGCTTAGGGGCCGATCAGCCCCAGCATTTT	CASSLGADQPQHF
NA	NA	17	TRBV5-1	TRBJ1-1	TGCGCCAGCAGCTTGCATTCTCCGGGACCCGGGGGCACTGAAGCTTTCTTT	CASSLHSPGPGGTEAFF
TRBD1	NA	17	TRBV14	TRBJ2-5	TGTGCCAGCAGCCAAGATCCCTCGTACAGGGGGCTCGAGACCCAGTACTTC	CASSQDPSYRGLETQYF
TRBD2	NA	17	TRBV9	TRBJ2-3	TGTGCCAGCAGCGACCCTATTAGCGGGGGCCGCACAGATACGCAGTATTTT	CASSDPISGGRTDTQYF
NA	few	17	TRBV12-5	TRBJ2-2	TGTGCTAGTGGTTTGGTACTGGGCGCAGGGAGGAACGGGGAGCTGTTTTTT	CASGLVLGAGRNGELFF
TRBD1	NA	16	TRBV6-2/TRBV6-3	TRBJ2-7	TGTGCCAGCAGTTACTCCGCCTTGGACAGGGACTACGAGCAGTACTTC	CASSYSALDRDYEQYF
NA	many	12	TRBV12-3/TRBV12-4	TRBJ1-5	TGTGCCAGCAGTTCAGGGAATCAGCCCCAGCATTTT	CASSSGNQPQHF
NA	many	13	TRBV6-1	TRBJ1-1	TGTGCCAGCAGCGCGACGGGGAACACTGAAGCTTTCTTT	CASSATGNTEAFF
NA	NA	14	TRBV20-1	TRBJ2-1	TGCAGTGCTAGATGGGGTGGGGGGATTGATGAGCAGTTCTTC	CSARWGGGIDEQFF
NA	many	14	TRBV7-9	TRBJ1-1	TGTGCCAGCAGCTTAACAGGGAGTGGCACTGAAGCTTTCTTT	CASSLTGSGTEAFF
TRBD1	many	15	TRBV7-9	TRBJ1-4	TGTGCCAGCAGCCCCCCCGACAGGGGGAATGAAAAACTGTTTTTT	CASSPPDRGNEKLFF
NA	many	16	TRBV5-1	TRBJ1-2	TGCGCCAGCAGCTTAACCTTCAATCCGGGACAATGGGGCTACACCTTC	CASSLTFNPGQWGYTF
NA	few	16	TRBV20-1	TRBJ1-1	TGCAGTGCTAGAGATTGGGGTGGGGTTCTTGGCACTGAAGCTTTCTTT	CSARDWGGVLGTEAFF
NA	many	12	TRBV11-1	TRBJ2-7	TGTGCCAGCAGCCAGGGAGCCTACGAGCAGTACTTC	CASSQGAYEQYF
TRBD1	NA	18	TRBV6-5	TRBJ2-6	TGTGCCAGCAGTTACTGGGGCAAGGGGGCGCCTGGGGCCAACGTCCTGACTTTC	CASSYWGKGAPGANVLTF
TRBD1	NA	14	TRBV10-3	TRBJ2-7	TGTGCCATCAGTGAACCGACAGGGTCCTACGAGCAGTACTTC	CAISEPTGSYEQYF